This passage covers 21 T cell receptor beta chains from one sample sequenced in a study of radiotherapy plus CTLA-4 blockade in lung cancer. Measured with immunoSEQ multiplex PCR; TCRdb has only the in-frame clones, and not every one. The sample has 45,000 or so clones; over 75% are singletons. Sequenced material: peripheral blood, taken from a patient treated with radiotherapy plus ipilimumab. The origin of the receptors is a human donor with non-small cell lung cancer whose response to radiotherapy plus ipilimumab could not be evaluated.

J is TRBJ1-6 and V is TRBV9, with 9 bases identical to TRBD1. The CDR3 loop spans 16 amino acids. Germline-derived CDR1 and CDR2 are SGDLS and YYNGEE. With 0 bases clipped from V and 7 bases from J, the junction kept 5 bases outside the gene matches. CDR3 coding DNA: TGTGCCAGCAGCGTAGGGGACAGGGCCTTAAATTCACCCCTCCACTTT. This codes for CASSVGDRALNSPLHF.

The V and J genes are TRBV20-1 and TRBJ2-5; TRBD2 matches at 7 bases. The germline V gene encodes CDR1 DFQATT and CDR2 SNEGSKA (reference sequence). The J segment lost 9 bases and the V segment lost 8 bases, leaving 9 bases of the junction unmatched. This CDR3 spans 11 amino acids. Here the CDR3 DNA reads TGCAGTTTTCCGGGACTACCGGCCCAGTACTTC. Protein: CSFPGLPAQYF.

This chain uses TRBV2 with TRBJ2-7; possible D gene TRBD2, 6 bases. CDR1 and CDR2 (germline): SNHLY, FYNNEI. The CDR3 sequence is 14 residues long. The V end lost 6 bases, the J end lost 2 bases, and 14 bases lay between the germline ends. The CDR3 bases are TGTGCCAGCAGGCGTAGCGGATTAACCTACGAGCAGTACTTC. This gives the protein CASRRSGLTYEQYF.

The chain carries TRBV25-1 and TRBJ2-5; D is uncertain. The tail of the sequence fits TRBJ2-7 better, so the J call may be wrong. CDR1 MGHDK and CDR2 SYGVNS come from the germline V gene. The CDR3 runs to 14 residues. The CDR3 sequence: CASSEEAPSYEQYF. In DNA form, the CDR3 reads TGTGCCAGCAGTGAAGAGGCCCCCTCCTACGAGCAGTACTTC.

This clone was detected once. This chain joins TRBV2 and TRBJ1-1; D perhaps matches TRBD1 (5 bases). With 6 bases removed from V and 4 bases from J, the gap between germline ends came to 18 bases. The CDR3 contains 15 residues. The germline V gene encodes CDR1 SNHLY and CDR2 FYNNEI. CDR3 loop: CASRDQTRRGTEAFF. In nucleotides, the CDR3 is TGTGCCAGCAGGGACCAGACTCGAAGGGGCACTGAAGCTTTCTTT. Full variable domain (missing parts from reference TRBV2 and TRBJ1-1): EPEVTQTPSHQVTQMGQEVILRCVPISNHLYFYWYRQILGQKVEFLVSFYNNEISEKSEIFDDQFSVERPDGSNFTLKIRSTKLEDSAMYFCASRDQTRRGTEAFFGQGTRLTVV.

This chain links TRBV7-6 with TRBJ1-1, with 7 bases lining up with TRBD1. The ends lost 5 bases at V and 4 bases at J; junction bases unmatched: 19. This CDR3 is 18 amino acids long. Germline V gene sequence: CDR1 SGHVS, CDR2 FNYEAQ. The DNA of the CDR3 is TGTGCCAGCAGCATGCCTGAGACCGGGACAGCCGATGGCACTGAAGCTTTCTTT. Its protein product is CASSMPETGTADGTEAFF.

The chain links TRBV28 to TRBJ2-7, with TRBD1 matching over 7 bases. CDR1 and CDR2 (germline): MDHEN, SYDVKM. The CDR3 has 12 amino acids. V shed 10 bases and J 2 bases; nucleotides not matched to a gene: 5. The CDR3: CATRQGPYEQYF. The CDR3 DNA is TGTGCCACCAGACAGGGTCCCTACGAGCAGTACTTC.

The CDR3 DNA reads as TGCGCCAGCAGCCTTAGGAGTAGCGGGGGCCGAGATACGCAGTATTTT. Translation: CASSLRSSGGRDTQYF. The V and J genes are TRBV5-1 and TRBJ2-3, with 9 positions matching TRBD2. V was clipped by 4 bases and J by 5 bases; unmatched bases: 11. Germline loops: CDR1 SGHRS, CDR2 YFSETQ. This CDR3 contains 16 residues.

This chain uses TRBV6-4 with TRBJ1-2; the D gene is possibly TRBD1 (5 bases). Trimming took 7 bases from V and 5 from J, leaving 14 bases between them. Germline loops: CDR1 MRHNA, CDR2 SNTAGT. The CDR3 has 13 amino acids. Here the CDR3 DNA reads TGTGCCAGCAACCCTGGGGGGTCTTATGGCTACACCTTC. Translated, it gives CASNPGGSYGYTF.

The chain has TRBV19 and TRBJ1-5; TRBD1 matches 7 bases. The V and J ends lost 5 bases and 6 bases, in that order; junction bases with no gene match: 10. The CDR3 has 15 residues. Germline loops: CDR1 LNHDA, CDR2 SQIVND (reference sequence). Here the CDR3 reads CASSVAGQLRQPQHF. DNA of the CDR3: TGTGCCAGTAGTGTCGCGGGACAGTTACGTCAGCCCCAGCATTTT.

This clone was recorded a few times. This sequence joins TRBV7-9 and TRBJ1-5, with 9 positions matching TRBD1. J gave up 11 bases and V 4 bases, and 12 bases lay outside the gene matches. Germline V gene lookup returns CDR1 SEHNR and CDR2 FQNEAQ (reference sequence). The length of the CDR3 is 15 residues. The DNA for the CDR3 is TGTGCCAGCAGCTCCGGGACAGGGACCCTTATGACCCAGCATTTT. Its protein product is CASSSGTGTLMTQHF.

The CDR3 nucleotides read TGTGCCAGCAGCTTAGATGCCGGGGGGATAGAGACCCAGTACTTC. Amino acids: CASSLDAGGIETQYF. The chain combines TRBV7-6 with TRBJ2-5, with 7 bases aligning to TRBD2. The trim removed 1 base at V and 4 bases at J, leaving 6 bases unmatched. Germline CDR1 and CDR2: SGHVS and FNYEAQ. The CDR3 is 15 amino acids.

This chain joins TRBV7-9 and TRBJ2-5, with TRBD2 matching over 10 bases. This CDR3 comprises 16 residues. Germline lookup yields CDR1 SEHNR and CDR2 FQNEAQ (reference sequence). V shed 5 bases and J 5 bases; nucleotides not matched to a gene: 11. CDR3 sequence (DNA): TGTGCCAGCAGCCTTCCTCCTAGCGGGAGATTCGAGACCCAGTACTTC. Protein product: CASSLPPSGRFETQYF. The variable domain in full, completed from reference TRBV7-9 and TRBJ2-5, reads DTGVSQNPRHKITKRGQNVTFRCDPISEHNRLYWYRQTLGQGPEFLTYFQNEAQLEKSRLLSDRFSAERPKGSFSTLEIQRTEQGDSAMYLCASSLPPSGRFETQYFGPGTRLLVL.

V and J are TRBV9 and TRBJ2-7, with a possible D match to TRBD1 (5 bases). V was cut by 5 bases and J by 4 bases, with 10 bases left in between. CDR3 length: 12 amino acids. Germline CDR1 reads SGDLS; CDR2 reads YYNGEE. The CDR3 spells CASSTPGYEQYF. For the CDR3, the DNA is TGTGCCAGCAGTACCCCAGGGTACGAGCAGTACTTC.

The chain uses TRBV29-1 and TRBJ2-5; D perhaps matches TRBD2 (6 bases). The CDR3 runs to 13 residues. Trimming stripped 4 bases from V and 0 bases from J, with 9 bases between. The V gene's germline CDR1 is SQVTM and CDR2 ANQGSEA. The CDR3 sequence: CSVAGTYQETQYF. The CDR3 nucleotides read TGCAGCGTTGCTGGGACTTACCAAGAGACCCAGTACTTC.

This chain uses TRBV7-2 with TRBJ2-5; 7 bases match TRBD1. CDR1 is SGHTA, CDR2 FQGNSA, per germline. This CDR3 comprises 14 residues. V shed 3 bases, J shed 6 bases, and the junction held 7 bases outside the gene matches. The CDR3: CASSFPTGLQTQYF. The DNA of the CDR3 is TGTGCCAGCAGCTTTCCGACAGGGTTACAGACCCAGTACTTC. Full variable domain (missing parts from reference TRBV7-2 and TRBJ2-5): GAGVSQSPSNKVTEKGKDVELRCDPISGHTALYWYRQSLGQGLEFLIYFQGNSAPDKSGLPSDRFSAERTGGSVSTLTIQRTQQEDSAVYLCASSFPTGLQTQYFGPGTRLLVL.

V gene TRBV28 combines with J gene TRBJ1-4; a possible D gene is TRBD1 (6 bases). This CDR3 region has 18 residues. In germline, CDR1 is MDHEN, CDR2 SYDVKM. Trimming removed 2 bases from V and 8 bases from J, with 24 bases in between. CDR3 bases: TGTGCCAGCAGTTTAGGAGGGGGGAGGGGGGATCTTTCGGAAAAACTGTTTTTT. As protein: CASSLGGGRGDLSEKLFF.

The gene calls are TRBV5-4 and TRBJ2-2; 9 positions match TRBD1. The CDR3 has 14 residues. V lost 4 bases, J lost 5 bases, and 3 bases stayed unmatched. Looked up from germline, CDR1 is SGHNT and CDR2 is YYREEE (reference sequence). The CDR3 sequence is CASSVGQGTGELFF. The CDR3 bases are TGTGCCAGCAGCGTGGGACAGGGTACCGGGGAGCTGTTTTTT.

This chain joins TRBV27 and TRBJ1-1; TRBD1 might be the D (6 bases). The length of the CDR3 is 15 residues. The V end was cut by 3 bases, the J end by 1 base, with 12 bases between. Per the germline V gene, CDR1 is MNHEY and CDR2 is SMNVEV (reference sequence). The CDR3 DNA reads as TGTGCCAGCAGTTTGGGGGCACCCGCGAACACTGAAGCTTTCTTT. Amino acid sequence: CASSLGAPANTEAFF.

The genes are TRBV29-1 and TRBJ2-3; 9 nucleotides line up with TRBD1. Germline-derived CDR1 and CDR2 are SQVTM and ANQGSEA. CDR3 size: 14 residues. The V gene end was trimmed by 1 base and the J gene end by 2 bases; junction bases not matched to a gene: 1. The CDR3 DNA reads TGCAGCGTTGAAGGGGACAGGGCCACAGATACGCAGTATTTT. Its protein product is CSVEGDRATDTQYF.

About this clone itself: One junction end does not reproduce the germline sequence, and a read error may be involved. Other DNA sequences in this sample translate to the same CDR3. The rearrangement links TRBV5-1 to TRBJ1-1; TRBD1 aligns across 7 bases. CDR1 SGHRS and CDR2 YFSETQ come from the germline V gene. CDR3 length: 15 residues. The CDR3 DNA follows: TGCGCCAGCAGCCTGGAAGGGGGCGAGGGTGGAGAAGCCTTCTTT. The encoded protein is CASSLEGGEGGEAFF.